A selection of T cell receptor beta chains follows, all from one sample in a study of identical twins. TCRdb reanalysed the 5' RACE reads using MiXCR and keeps one entry per CDR3 protein. The table includes around 670,000 distinct CDR3 sequences, approximately 6% detected once. Sample: naive T cells sorted from blood. Receptors were obtained from a young man in good health. CDR3s include the opening cysteine and the closing phenylalanine or tryptophan. Fields, in order: D gene, clone size, J gene, V gene, CDR3 protein, CDR3 DNA. A D gene is named only where the DNA matches it firmly. A clone size is listed for some rows: how often the clone was seen (once, few, many), or a class if it is expanded.

>-|many|TRBJ2-7|TRBV27
CASGQGPSYEQYF
TGTGCCAGCGGGCAGGGTCCCTCCTACGAGCAGTACTTC
>-|many|TRBJ2-7|TRBV10-3
CAISERSPYEQYF
TGTGCCATCAGTGAAAGATCCCCTTACGAGCAGTACTTC
>TRBD1|many|TRBJ2-1|TRBV7-2
CASREPGTVGNEQFF
TGTGCCAGCAGGGAACCCGGGACAGTTGGCAATGAGCAGTTCTTC
>TRBD1|many|TRBJ1-5|TRBV5-1
CASSLDRGDGPQHF
TGCGCCAGCAGCCTAGACAGGGGTGACGGGCCCCAGCATTTT
>-|-|TRBJ2-5|TRBV28
CASSFFPVQETQYF
TGTGCCAGCAGCTTCTTTCCGGTACAAGAGACCCAGTACTTC
>-|-|TRBJ2-1|TRBV18
CASSPSFIDNEQFF
TGTGCCAGCTCACCGAGTTTTATAGACAATGAGCAGTTCTTC
>-|-|TRBJ2-6|TRBV7-9
CASSPTKSAGANVLTF
TGTGCCAGCAGCCCCACAAAGAGTGCTGGGGCCAACGTCCTGACTTTC
>-|few|TRBJ2-2|TRBV15
CATSLLIGAELNTGELFF
TGTGCCACCAGCCTCCTAATTGGGGCCGAACTGAACACCGGGGAGCTGTTTTTT
>-|many|TRBJ2-3|TRBV29-1
CSVDETDTQYF
TGCAGCGTTGACGAGACAGATACGCAGTATTTT
>TRBD1|many|TRBJ1-1|TRBV20-1
CSAYGQGARMNTEAFF
TGCAGTGCCTACGGACAGGGGGCGAGAATGAACACTGAAGCTTTCTTT
>-|many|TRBJ1-5|TRBV3-1
CASSEANSNQPQHF
TGTGCCAGCAGCGAGGCGAATAGCAATCAGCCCCAGCATTTT
>-|many|TRBJ2-2|TRBV6-2/TRBV6-3
CASKEGLGELFF
TGTGCCAGCAAGGAGGGGTTGGGGGAGCTGTTTTTT
>-|many|TRBJ1-3|TRBV6-5
CASSYSTKSHVGNTIYF
TGTGCCAGCAGTTACTCGACGAAGAGTCATGTTGGAAACACCATATATTTT
>-|-|TRBJ1-1|TRBV27
CASSPRARGTEAFF
TGTGCCAGCAGCCCCCGGGCCCGAGGGACTGAAGCTTTCTTT
>-|many|TRBJ2-3|TRBV5-1
CASSERLGTPGGDTQYF
TGCGCCAGTTCGGAACGGCTAGGGACGCCCGGCGGAGATACGCAGTATTTT
>-|-|TRBJ2-4|TRBV11-2
CASSLDNAQISIQYF
TGTGCCAGCAGCTTAGATAACGCACAGATTTCCATTCAGTACTTC
>-|-|TRBJ2-3|TRBV3-1
CASSTSLVGVWTDTQYF
TGTGCCAGCAGCACCAGCCTAGTGGGCGTGTGGACAGATACGCAGTATTTT
>TRBD2|few|TRBJ2-1|TRBV27
CASSFLSGRADNEQFF
TGTGCCAGCAGTTTTCTAAGCGGGAGGGCGGACAATGAGCAGTTCTTC
>-|few|TRBJ2-7|TRBV5-1
CASGGHSGEQYF
TGCGCCAGCGGAGGACATTCGGGGGAGCAGTACTTC
>TRBD2|-|TRBJ2-2|TRBV3-1
CASSPRLAGESGTGELFF
TGTGCCAGCAGCCCCCGTTTAGCGGGAGAGTCGGGAACCGGGGAGCTGTTTTTT
>-|-|TRBJ2-1|TRBV5-5
CASSSAPGYQFF
TGTGCCAGCAGCTCCGCCCCAGGGTATCAGTTCTTC
>-|few|TRBJ1-6|TRBV7-2
CASSLAPSRNSPLHF
TGTGCCAGCAGCTTAGCGCCTAGCCGTAATTCACCCCTCCACTTT
>-|many|TRBJ1-5|TRBV29-1
CSVGGQHSNQPQHF
TGCAGCGTTGGTGGACAGCATAGCAATCAGCCCCAGCATTTT
>TRBD2|-|TRBJ2-2|TRBV6-5
CASSYWLAANTGELFF
TGTGCCAGCAGTTACTGGCTAGCGGCGAACACCGGGGAGCTGTTTTTT
>TRBD2|few|TRBJ2-1|TRBV12-3/TRBV12-4
CASSFLAGVRNEQFF
TGTGCCAGCAGTTTTCTAGCGGGAGTTCGGAATGAGCAGTTCTTC
>TRBD1|many|TRBJ1-1|TRBV12-3/TRBV12-4
CASSLYRDRNTEAFF
TGTGCCAGCAGTTTGTACCGGGACAGAAACACTGAAGCTTTCTTT
>TRBD2|few|TRBJ2-3|TRBV3-1
CASSPTSDVRDTQYF
TGTGCCAGCAGCCCGACTAGCGACGTTAGAGATACGCAGTATTTT